This TCR beta chain is drawn from a study of cytomegalovirus exposure and HLA in healthy donors. Regarding the study as a whole: It has been reported that TCR beta sequences accurately predicted the HLA-A and HLA-B alleles of most subjects. Compared with the roughly 670-donor mean, an Asian-associated ancestry cluster reportedly had fewer N-insertions, according to a later analysis. Highly shared sequence variants in one cluster were likely a sequencing artifact.

Comment on this clone: Its specificity is not known.

It was with 60 Vbeta and 13 Jbeta primers that the PCR ran. The assay was immunoSEQ multiplex PCR, and TCRdb's table has in-frame clones only and misses some. The repertoire consists of around 140,000 clones, with over 60% occurring once and the leading ten covering approximately 2%. Germline CDR1 reads LNHDA; CDR2 reads SQIVND (reference sequence). The V and J ends lost 3 bases and 5 bases, in that order; junction bases with no gene match: 4. CDR3 length equals 14 residues. Sequenced material: PBMCs. The clonotype was recovered from a man in his forties in good health and CMV-seronegative. The genes are TRBV19 and TRBJ2-7, with 10 bases matching TRBD2. The CDR3 region is CASSMSSGSHEQYF. CDR3 DNA: TGTGCCAGTAGTATGTCTAGCGGGAGTCACGAGCAGTACTTC.